This TCR beta chain was sequenced in a study of CD8 T cells in ankylosing spondylitis. General study findings and limits: Within matched ankylosing spondylitis synovial fluid, disease-linked clones were reportedly significantly enriched. Within ankylosing spondylitis blood, a TCR beta motif made up of several highly homologous variants appeared to be characteristic. Disease-linked clones displayed a CD8+ phenotype and appeared relatively rarely in peripheral blood.

Trimming removed 4 bases at V and 8 bases at J, with 14 bases between. This CDR3 region has 14 residues. The germline V gene has CDR1 SGHTA and CDR2 FQGNSA. By quantitative 5'-RACE with molecular barcodes, the TCR beta libraries were made. TCRdb reanalysed the 5' RACE reads using MiXCR and keeps one entry per CDR3 protein. This table holds approximately 25,000 distinct CDR3 sequences, about 15% found once. In the case of this clonotype: Its antigen is as yet unknown.

The chain carries TRBV7-2 and TRBJ2-2, with D possibly matching TRBD2 (5 bases). This clonotype originated in a male donor with ankylosing spondylitis or in good health (not recorded which). Sequencing input: blood. CDR3 loop: CASSSRSGTGELFF. The CDR3 DNA sequence: TGTGCCAGCAGCTCACGGAGCGGCACGGGGGAGCTGTTTTTT. Variable domain in full (rest from reference TRBV7-2 and TRBJ2-2): GAGVSQSPSNKVTEKGKDVELRCDPISGHTALYWYRQSLGQGLEFLIYFQGNSAPDKSGLPSDRFSAERTGGSVSTLTIQRTQQEDSAVYLCASSSRSGTGELFFGEGSRLTVL.